These T cell receptor beta chains were read from a single sample in a study of T cell responses to AZD1222 COVID-19 vaccine. Data came from immunoSEQ multiplex PCR; TCRdb stores just in-frame clones and leaves some out. The sample has more than 100,000 clones; more than 70% are singletons. Sequencing used peripheral blood, obtained on day 0 of AZD1222 vaccination. These receptors were taken from an adult in good health. Both conserved end residues are part of each CDR3. Fields, in order: CDR3 length, J gene, clone size, D gene, V gene, CDR3 DNA, CDR3 protein. A D gene is named only where the DNA matches it firmly. Not every row has a clone size; where given, it reads once, few, many or a size class.

len: 14; j_gene: TRBJ2-7; abundance: .; d_gene: TRBD1; v_gene: TRBV7-9; CDR3nt: TGTGCCAGCAGCTTACCGGGACAGCCCTACGAGCAGTACTTC; CDR3aa: CASSLPGQPYEQYF
len: 15; j_gene: TRBJ2-3; abundance: .; d_gene: .; v_gene: TRBV7-2; CDR3nt: TGTGCCAGCAGCTTAGGGACTACTAGCACAGATACGCAGTATTTT; CDR3aa: CASSLGTTSTDTQYF
len: 15; j_gene: TRBJ1-5; abundance: few; d_gene: .; v_gene: TRBV6-5; CDR3nt: TGTGCCAGCAGTTCTTCTTACTTAGGAGGTCAGCCCCAGCATTTT; CDR3aa: CASSSSYLGGQPQHF
len: 16; j_gene: TRBJ1-2; abundance: .; d_gene: TRBD1; v_gene: TRBV6-6; CDR3nt: TGTGCCAGCAGTTACGGGACAGGGGGCCCTAACTATGGCTACACCTTC; CDR3aa: CASSYGTGGPNYGYTF
len: 14; j_gene: TRBJ2-2; abundance: .; d_gene: .; v_gene: TRBV28; CDR3nt: TGTGCCAGCACCAGCCAGGGCAACACCGGGGAGCTGTTTTTT; CDR3aa: CASTSQGNTGELFF
len: 15; j_gene: TRBJ1-2; abundance: .; d_gene: TRBD1; v_gene: TRBV7-2; CDR3nt: TGTGCCAGCAGCTTACGACAGGGGGCAGGTCGTGGCTACACCTTC; CDR3aa: CASSLRQGAGRGYTF
len: 13; j_gene: TRBJ1-2; abundance: .; d_gene: TRBD1; v_gene: TRBV18; CDR3nt: TGTGCCAGCTCCCCGGGACAGGGCCATGGCTACACCTTC; CDR3aa: CASSPGQGHGYTF
len: 17; j_gene: TRBJ1-6; abundance: .; d_gene: .; v_gene: TRBV7-9; CDR3nt: TGTGCCAGCAGCTTAGATGGAGGGTACTCCTATAATTCACCCCTCCACTTT; CDR3aa: CASSLDGGYSYNSPLHF
len: 14; j_gene: TRBJ1-6; abundance: .; d_gene: .; v_gene: TRBV28; CDR3nt: TGTGCCAGCAGTCTAATCCCGCGTAATTCACCCCTCCACTTT; CDR3aa: CASSLIPRNSPLHF
len: 16; j_gene: TRBJ2-1; abundance: .; d_gene: TRBD1; v_gene: TRBV4-3; CDR3nt: TGCGCCAGCAGCCAAGCGACAGGGAGTAGGTCGTTTGAGCAGTTCTTC; CDR3aa: CASSQATGSRSFEQFF
len: 16; j_gene: TRBJ2-2; abundance: once; d_gene: TRBD2; v_gene: TRBV4-3; CDR3nt: TGCGCCAGCAGCCAAGACTCCGGGGGGTCCACCGGGGAGCTGTTTTTT; CDR3aa: CASSQDSGGSTGELFF
len: 13; j_gene: TRBJ1-1; abundance: .; d_gene: TRBD1; v_gene: TRBV11-1; CDR3nt: TGTGCCAGCAGACCGACAGGGTTTTCTGAAGCTTTCTTT; CDR3aa: CASRPTGFSEAFF
len: 13; j_gene: TRBJ2-4; abundance: .; d_gene: TRBD1; v_gene: TRBV19; CDR3nt: TGTGCCAGTAGTGCAGACAGGGGAAACATTCAGTACTTC; CDR3aa: CASSADRGNIQYF
len: 12; j_gene: TRBJ1-1; abundance: .; d_gene: .; v_gene: TRBV6-1; CDR3nt: TGTGCCAGCAGTGACACTCTTAGAGGGGCTTTCTTT; CDR3aa: CASSDTLRGAFF
len: 12; j_gene: TRBJ1-5; abundance: .; d_gene: .; v_gene: TRBV19; CDR3nt: TGTGCCAGTAGTATATTCGGTCAGCCCCAGCATTTT; CDR3aa: CASSIFGQPQHF
len: 17; j_gene: TRBJ1-6; abundance: few; d_gene: TRBD1; v_gene: TRBV4-2; CDR3nt: TGTGCCAGCAGCCAAGTGCACGCCGGGACAGGGAATTCACCCCTCCACTTT; CDR3aa: CASSQVHAGTGNSPLHF
len: 15; j_gene: TRBJ2-3; abundance: .; d_gene: .; v_gene: TRBV4-2; CDR3nt: TGTGCCAGCAGCCAAGATGGGACTGCCATGGATACGCAGTATTTT; CDR3aa: CASSQDGTAMDTQYF
len: 15; j_gene: TRBJ2-5; abundance: .; d_gene: .; v_gene: TRBV7-9; CDR3nt: TGTGCCAGCAGCCGGCGGACCCGCGCCCAAGAGACCCAGTACTTC; CDR3aa: CASSRRTRAQETQYF
len: 14; j_gene: TRBJ1-5; abundance: .; d_gene: .; v_gene: TRBV28; CDR3nt: TGTGCCAGCAGTGATCGGACAGTAAATCAGCCCCAGCATTTT; CDR3aa: CASSDRTVNQPQHF
len: 15; j_gene: TRBJ1-2; abundance: .; d_gene: .; v_gene: TRBV7-6; CDR3nt: TGTGCCAGCAGCTTAACGGCAGGGTTGAACTATGGCTACACCTTC; CDR3aa: CASSLTAGLNYGYTF
len: 13; j_gene: TRBJ2-3; abundance: .; d_gene: TRBD2; v_gene: TRBV5-8; CDR3nt: TGTGCCAGCAGCCGGGACTACACAGATACGCAGTATTTT; CDR3aa: CASSRDYTDTQYF
len: 15; j_gene: TRBJ2-1; abundance: .; d_gene: TRBD1; v_gene: TRBV5-5; CDR3nt: TGTGCCAGCAGTTCGACAGGGAATTTCTACAATGAGCAGTTCTTC; CDR3aa: CASSSTGNFYNEQFF
len: 16; j_gene: TRBJ1-2; abundance: .; d_gene: TRBD1; v_gene: TRBV19; CDR3nt: TGTGCCAGTAGTGACCGGGACAGGGGCTCGAACTATGGCTACACCTTC; CDR3aa: CASSDRDRGSNYGYTF
len: 15; j_gene: TRBJ2-7; abundance: .; d_gene: .; v_gene: TRBV11-2; CDR3nt: TGTGCCAGCAGCCCCAATTCGGGACCGACCTACGAGCAGTACTTC; CDR3aa: CASSPNSGPTYEQYF
len: 13; j_gene: TRBJ2-5; abundance: .; d_gene: .; v_gene: TRBV7-3; CDR3nt: TGTGCCAGCAGCTTAAACCTAGGAGAGACCCAGTACTTC; CDR3aa: CASSLNLGETQYF
len: 13; j_gene: TRBJ2-7; abundance: .; d_gene: .; v_gene: TRBV6-5; CDR3nt: TGTGCCAGCAGGGCACAGAGGGCGAGGGAGCAGTACTTC; CDR3aa: CASRAQRAREQYF